A single sample gave rise to the 21 T cell receptor beta chains below, sequenced in a study of shared clonotypes between healthy human individuals. Here immunoSEQ multiplex PCR was the method, and the copy in TCRdb shows in-frame clones only, minus some. The table records roughly 1 million clones, about 80% of them present only once. Sequencing input: memory CD4+ T cells sorted from blood. Specified subset: CD45RA-negative fraction. These receptors originate from a man between 18 and 29 years old in good health.

The V gene is TRBV7-6, the J gene TRBJ1-6; no firm D call. The length of the CDR3 is 15 residues. In germline, CDR1 is SGHVS, CDR2 FNYEAQ. V was clipped by 5 bases and J by 9 bases, with 17 bases between them. The CDR3 loop is CASSPEAGVGSPLHF. The CDR3 coding sequence is TGTGCCAGCAGCCCGGAGGCTGGGGTCGGTTCACCCCTCCACTTT. Together with reference TRBV7-6 and TRBJ1-6, the CDR3 gives the full variable domain: GAGVSQSPRYKVTKRGQDVALRCDPISGHVSLYWYRQALGQGPEFLTYFNYEAQQDKSGLPNDRFSAERPEGSISTLTIQRTEQRDSAMYRCASSPEAGVGSPLHFGNGTRLTVT.

In the case of this clone: This may be a read error, as it is one base from a much larger clone. J is TRBJ2-1 and V is TRBV11-3; the D gene is possibly TRBD2 (5 bases). Germline CDR1 SGHNT, CDR2 YENEEA. The ends were cut back, 3 bases at V and 5 bases at J, with 8 bases in the middle. This CDR3 is 13 amino acids long. The CDR3 nucleotides are TGTGCCAGCAGCTTTGGACTTAACAATGAGCAGTTCTTC. It specifies CASSFGLNNEQFF.

This clone came up a few times. The CDR3 region has the DNA TGTGCCAGCAGCATCACTAGCGGGAGGGCCACAGATACGCAGTATTTT. Its protein is CASSITSGRATDTQYF. This chain uses TRBV11-2 with TRBJ2-3, with 13 bases lining up with TRBD2. J lost 2 bases, V lost 5 bases, and 4 bases had no gene match. Germline CDR1 reads SGHAT; CDR2 reads FQNNGV. The CDR3 is 16 amino acids.

In its sample, this clone was seen a few times. The genes are TRBV7-3 and TRBJ2-2; D perhaps matches TRBD1 (6 bases). The CDR3 length is 13 residues. The V gene lost 6 bases and the J gene lost 1 base, with 6 bases spanning the gap. CDR1 SGHTA and CDR2 FQGTGA come from the germline V gene. The CDR3, as DNA: TGTGCCAGCAGGGACAGGAACACCGGGGAGCTGTTTTTT. Its protein product is CASRDRNTGELFF.

The V gene is TRBV5-1, the J gene TRBJ2-1, with 9 nucleotides matching TRBD2. CDR1 is SGHRS and CDR2 is YFSETQ in the germline V gene. After removal of 1 base from V and 9 bases from J, the junction contained 8 bases not matched to a gene. This CDR3 comprises 15 residues. CDR3 sequence reads: CASSLPAGGPSEQFF. CDR3 nucleotides: TGCGCCAGCAGCTTGCCCGCGGGAGGGCCGAGTGAGCAGTTCTTC. Looking up the rest from reference TRBV5-1 and TRBJ2-1 gives the full variable domain: KAGVTQTPRYLIKTRGQQVTLSCSPISGHRSVSWYQQTPGQGLQFLFEYFSETQRNKGNFPGRFSGRQFSNSRSEMNVSTLELGDSALYLCASSLPAGGPSEQFFGPGTRLTVL.

The chain employs TRBV30 and TRBJ2-5, with TRBD2 matching 12 bases. The V gene end was trimmed by 3 bases and the J gene end by 5 bases; junction bases not matched to a gene: 4. This CDR3 spans 14 amino acids. The germline V gene has CDR1 GTSNPN and CDR2 SVGIG (reference sequence). CDR3 residues: CAWRLAGGRETQYF. The DNA for the CDR3 is TGTGCCTGGAGACTAGCGGGAGGTCGGGAGACCCAGTACTTC.

Turning to this clone: A much larger clone lies a single base off, so this may be a read error. Other DNA variants within this sample encode the same CDR3. The gene calls are TRBV29-1 and TRBJ2-5; perhaps D is TRBD1 or TRBD2 (5 bases each). Looked up from germline, CDR1 is SQVTM and CDR2 is ANQGSEA. Trimming cost V 4 bases and J 5 bases, with 14 bases left between them. The CDR3 contains 13 residues. The CDR3 here is CSVVLGPGETQYF. DNA for the CDR3: TGCAGCGTTGTATTGGGACCCGGGGAGACCCAGTACTTC.

Points on this clone: Distinct nucleotide sequences in the sample also encode this CDR3. The DNA for the CDR3 is TGTGCCAGCAGTGCCACATTGAACACTGAAGCTTTCTTT. Translation gives CASSATLNTEAFF. The chain couples TRBV6-1 to TRBJ1-1; no reliable D call. The germline V gene has CDR1 MNHNS and CDR2 SASEGT. The CDR3 extends over 13 amino acids. Trimming removed 4 bases from V and 0 bases from J, with 6 bases in between.

The rearrangement uses TRBV20-1 and TRBJ2-5; no clear D gene. Germline V gives CDR1 DFQATT, CDR2 SNEGSKA (reference sequence). Trimming pared 1 base from V and 9 bases from J, leaving 9 bases between. The CDR3 covers 11 residues. CDR3 coding DNA: TGCAGTGCTAGAGTAGGCCCTGCCCAGTACTTC. Translation gives CSARVGPAQYF.

The chain is built from TRBV7-2 and TRBJ1-2; TRBD1 aligns across 7 bases. The CDR3 is made up of 15 amino acids. Per germline, CDR1 SGHTA and CDR2 FQGNSA. The V segment lost 0 bases and the J segment 6 bases; nucleotides outside the gene matches: 7. As DNA, the CDR3 is TGTGCCAGCAGCTTAGCGATCAGGGACAGAGATGGCTACACCTTC. This gives the protein CASSLAIRDRDGYTF.

The genes are TRBV18 and TRBJ2-7, with D perhaps matching TRBD1 (6 bases). The CDR3 loop spans 14 amino acids. Germline assignment: CDR1 KGHSH and CDR2 LQKENI. Trimming took off 4 bases at V and 5 bases at J, with 15 bases between the two ends. CDR3 protein: CASSQTRGTHEQYF. DNA for the CDR3: TGTGCCAGCTCACAAACCAGGGGAACCCACGAGCAGTACTTC.

The DNA of the CDR3 is TGTGCCAGCAGCTATGAGCAGTTCTTC. It translates to CASSYEQFF. The chain carries TRBV27 and TRBJ2-1, with D unresolved. The CDR3 totals 9 residues. Trimming cost V 6 bases and J 8 bases, with 2 bases left between them. The germline V gene encodes CDR1 MNHEY and CDR2 SMNVEV (reference sequence).

The rearrangement links TRBV18 to TRBJ1-4, with 7 positions matching TRBD1. Trimming cost V 4 bases and J 7 bases; bases outside gene matches: 12. The V gene's germline CDR1 is KGHSH and CDR2 LQKENI. The CDR3 loop spans 16 amino acids. In DNA form, the CDR3 reads TGTGCCAGCTCACTCAACTCGGGCAGGGGGGCTGAAAAACTGTTTTTT. As protein: CASSLNSGRGAEKLFF.

This clone came up once. The rearrangement joins TRBV5-4 to TRBJ1-4; possibly TRBD1 for D (5 bases). Trimming removed 0 bases at V and 5 bases at J, with 17 bases between. The CDR3 sequence is 17 residues long. Germline CDR1 reads SGHNT; CDR2 reads YYREEE (reference sequence). Written as DNA, the CDR3 is TGTGCCAGCAGCTTGGGAGGGGTGAGGAGTATGAATGAAAAACTGTTTTTT. It encodes CASSLGGVRSMNEKLFF. The complete variable domain, with remaining parts taken from reference TRBV5-4 and TRBJ1-4, reads ETGVTQSPTHLIKTRGQQVTLRCSSQSGHNTVSWYQQALGQGPQFIFQYYREEENGRGNFPPRFSGLQFPNYSSELNVNALELDDSALYLCASSLGGVRSMNEKLFFGSGTQLSVL.

The chain carries TRBV5-4 and TRBJ1-6, with D hard to call. The CDR3 is 15 residues long. V was shortened by 4 bases and J by 8 bases, with 16 bases between the two germline ends. CDR1 is SGHNT, CDR2 YYREEE, per germline (reference sequence). Here the CDR3 reads CASSPRFSKDSPLHF. Written as DNA, the CDR3 is TGTGCCAGCAGCCCCCGGTTCTCGAAGGATTCACCCCTCCACTTT.

This clone occurred a few times. CDR3 DNA: TGTGCCAGCAGTGGGACTAGCGTCGTAAGGTGGTTCCAGTTCTTC. Its translation: CASSGTSVVRWFQFF. V and J are TRBV2 and TRBJ2-1, with 9 nucleotides matching TRBD2. The CDR3 is 15 amino acids. Germline loops: CDR1 SNHLY, CDR2 FYNNEI. With 4 bases clipped from V and 13 bases from J, the junction kept 14 bases outside the gene matches. The full variable domain, its missing parts supplied by reference TRBV2 and TRBJ2-1, is EPEVTQTPSHQVTQMGQEVILRCVPISNHLYFYWYRQILGQKVEFLVSFYNNEISEKSEIFDDQFSVERPDGSNFTLKIRSTKLEDSAMYFCASSGTSVVRWFQFFGPGTRLTVL.

V is TRBV4-3 and J is TRBJ2-5; D may be TRBD1 (5 bases). Germline V gene sequence: CDR1 LGHNA, CDR2 YSLEER. This CDR3 spans 17 amino acids. Between the trimmed V and J ends, which lost 1 base and 5 bases, there was a span of 20 bases. CDR3 in amino acids: CASSQGSKTAWGETQYF. The CDR3 DNA reads as TGCGCCAGCAGCCAAGGATCAAAGACAGCCTGGGGTGAGACCCAGTACTTC.

The gene calls are TRBV5-6 and TRBJ2-5; 7 bases are shared with TRBD1. With 3 bases clipped from V and 1 base from J, the junction kept 9 bases outside the gene matches. This CDR3 has 16 residues. Germline V gene lookup returns CDR1 SGHDT and CDR2 YYEEEE. This CDR3 is CASSSVGRGSQETQYF. CDR3 in DNA: TGTGCCAGCAGCTCTGTAGGCAGGGGGTCCCAAGAGACCCAGTACTTC.

V and J are TRBV2 and TRBJ2-5; TRBD1 is a possible D gene (6 bases). This CDR3 contains 14 residues. Germline loops: CDR1 SNHLY, CDR2 FYNNEI. Trimming cost V 5 bases and J 1 base, with 11 bases left between them. CDR3 DNA sequence: TGTGCCAGCAGTCCTCAGGGGTTCCAAGAGACCCAGTACTTC. This sequence encodes CASSPQGFQETQYF. Complete variable domain (other parts from reference TRBV2 and TRBJ2-5): EPEVTQTPSHQVTQMGQEVILRCVPISNHLYFYWYRQILGQKVEFLVSFYNNEISEKSEIFDDQFSVERPDGSNFTLKIRSTKLEDSAMYFCASSPQGFQETQYFGPGTRLLVL.

The rearrangement joins TRBV4-1 to TRBJ2-7; no clear D. The V gene's germline CDR1 is MGHRA and CDR2 YSYEKL. The CDR3 has 16 residues. Between the trimmed V and J ends, which lost 3 bases and 0 bases, there was a span of 15 bases. DNA of the CDR3: TGCGCCAGCAGCCAGACCCCCACGGCGGTCTCCTACGAGCAGTACTTC. Protein product: CASSQTPTAVSYEQYF.

The chain combines TRBV11-2 with TRBJ2-3, with 7 bases identical to TRBD1. The CDR3 consists of 16 residues. The germline gives CDR1 SGHAT, CDR2 FQNNGV. The trim removed 5 bases at V and 0 bases at J, leaving 8 bases unmatched. This CDR3 reads CASSMRQGLSTDTQYF. As DNA, the CDR3 is TGTGCCAGCAGCATGCGACAGGGATTGAGCACAGATACGCAGTATTTT.